The following is a TCR beta chain sequence with its context. These data originate in a study of shared clonotypes between healthy human individuals. It was CD45RO-negative cells, positively selected for CCR7, that made up naive CD8 cells, with terminally differentiated effector memory CD45RA+ cells excluded. The assay was immunoSEQ multiplex PCR, and TCRdb's table has in-frame clones only and misses some. The table records millions of clones, 93% of them present only once. Germline V gene sequence: CDR1 LGHNA, CDR2 YSLEER. This CDR3 has 17 amino acids. V was pared by 0 bases and J by 4 bases, with 5 bases of the junction left unmatched.

This clonotype was sampled from a man aged 18 to 29 in good health. Some clones in this sample may be carry-over from other donors' samples. The chain employs TRBV4-3 and TRBJ2-1; 11 bases are shared with TRBD2. Sample: naive CD8+ T cells from PBMCs. CDR3 residues: CASSQDKGLAAYNEQFF. The CDR3, as DNA: TGCGCCAGCAGCCAAGATAAGGGACTAGCGGCATACAATGAGCAGTTCTTC.